These 22 T cell receptor beta chains share one sample of origin, sequenced in a study of cytomegalovirus exposure and HLA in healthy donors (dated by TCRdb to about 2017). Libraries came from the immunoSEQ multiplex PCR assay. A mixture of 60 forward primers for TCR Vbeta segments and 13 reverse primers for TCR Jbeta segments was used in the multiplex PCR. Imported from immuneACCESS, the table was reduced by TCRdb to in-frame sequences with V and J called. These copies leave out some clones; in studies compared against another copy, an unresolved V gene accounts for under half, and the cause of the remainder is not known. A total of hundreds of thousands of clones appear in this sample, over 80% of them only once. About 6% of the sample is taken by the ten largest. Sample: PBMCs. These receptors originate from a man between 35 and 55 years old in good health and CMV-seropositive.

This clone was detected once. The chain carries TRBV30 and TRBJ2-1; TRBD1 agrees at 9 bases. The germline CDR1 and CDR2 sequences are GTSNPN and SVGIG (reference sequence). This CDR3 has 15 amino acids. V was clipped by 3 bases and J by 1 base; unmatched bases: 4. The CDR3 coding sequence is TGTGCCTGGAGGGGACAGGGCAAATCCTACAATGAGCAGTTCTTC. Residues: CAWRGQGKSYNEQFF.

This clone was detected once. The V call is TRBV5-1, the J call TRBJ2-3; D remains ambiguous. The CDR3 extends over 15 amino acids. V gave up 0 bases and J gave up 2 bases, with 10 bases separating them. Germline V gene lookup returns CDR1 SGHRS and CDR2 YFSETQ. The CDR3, as DNA: TGCGCCAGCAGCTTGGTGGCAGGCCCCACAGATACGCAGTATTTT. Translation: CASSLVAGPTDTQYF.

The rearrangement links TRBV6-5 to TRBJ2-2; TRBD1 is a possible D gene (6 bases). Trimming left V 2 bases short and J 0 bases short, with 10 bases between. The CDR3 runs 16 residues. Looked up from germline, CDR1 is MNHEY and CDR2 is SVGAGI. In DNA form, the CDR3 reads TGTGCCAGCAGTTACCGAACAGGGACGAACACCGGGGAGCTGTTTTTT. It yields the protein CASSYRTGTNTGELFF.

The chain uses TRBV27 and TRBJ2-1; maybe TRBD1 (6 bases). The CDR3 sequence is 15 residues long. Germline lookup yields CDR1 MNHEY and CDR2 SMNVEV (reference sequence). V shed 7 bases and J shed 0 bases, with 13 bases lying between them. CDR3 loop: CASTPGTLSYNEQFF. The CDR3 DNA sequence: TGTGCCAGCACTCCAGGGACACTCTCCTACAATGAGCAGTTCTTC.

CDR3 protein: CASSDRLEVSGNTIYF. The CDR3, as DNA: TGTGCCAGCAGTGACCGGTTGGAGGTCTCTGGAAACACCATATATTTT. This chain uses TRBV6-1 with TRBJ1-3; D unresolved. Germline V gene lookup returns CDR1 MNHNS and CDR2 SASEGT. Trimming left V 3 bases short and J 0 bases short, with 12 bases between. The length of the CDR3 is 16 residues.

The V and J genes are TRBV10-1 and TRBJ2-1, with 9 bases matching TRBD2. The germline gives CDR1 WNHNN, CDR2 SYGVQD (reference sequence). There are 15 residues in the CDR3. Unmatched junction bases numbered 7, after V lost 5 bases and J lost 5 bases. The CDR3 nucleotides are TGCGCCAGCAGTATTAGCGGGAGTATCGACAATGAGCAGTTCTTC. This translates into CASSISGSIDNEQFF.

The chain couples TRBV2 to TRBJ2-1, with D unresolved. Germline V gene lookup returns CDR1 SNHLY and CDR2 FYNNEI. The CDR3 spans 13 residues. Trimming cost V 3 bases and J 4 bases, with 7 bases left between them. CDR3 residues: CASSDWQYNEQFF. DNA for the CDR3: TGTGCCAGCAGTGACTGGCAATACAATGAGCAGTTCTTC.

This clone was counted a few times. This chain joins TRBV15 and TRBJ2-1, with 10 bases fitting TRBD1. V gave up 4 bases and J gave up 8 bases; unmatched junction bases: 8. This CDR3 contains 15 residues. Germline CDR1 LNHNV, CDR2 YYDKDF (reference sequence). CDR3 nucleotide sequence: TGTGCCACCAGCACCCGCCGGGACAGGGGCGATGAGCAGTTCTTC. Translation gives CATSTRRDRGDEQFF.

This clone has just a few counts. CDR3 in amino acids: CASSLKTGGNYNEQFF. DNA for the CDR3: TGTGCCAGCAGCCTGAAAACGGGGGGCAACTACAATGAGCAGTTCTTC. The chain couples TRBV5-4 to TRBJ2-1, with D possibly TRBD2 on 7 matching bases. Germline assignment: CDR1 SGHNT and CDR2 YYREEE (reference sequence). V was trimmed by 4 bases and J by 3 bases, leaving 17 bases between them. This CDR3 is built from 16 residues.

CDR3 bases: TGTGCCAGCAGCTTAGGGACTAGCGTGAATAATGAGCAGTTCTTC. It codes for CASSLGTSVNNEQFF. This chain links TRBV7-9 with TRBJ2-1; TRBD2 matches 9 bases. The CDR3 runs to 15 residues. V lost 1 base, J lost 7 bases, and 5 bases stayed unmatched. Germline CDR1 reads SEHNR; CDR2 reads FQNEAQ (reference sequence).

J is TRBJ1-1 and V is TRBV19; D gene ambiguous. Germline V gene lookup returns CDR1 LNHDA and CDR2 SQIVND (reference sequence). The CDR3 is 13 amino acids. V lost 5 bases and J 6 bases, leaving 13 bases between the germline ends. The CDR3 coding sequence is TGTGCCAGTAGTCTTGGGAGTGGCGCTGAAGCTTTCTTT. As protein: CASSLGSGAEAFF.

V gene TRBV6-5 combines with J gene TRBJ2-5; tentative D call: TRBD2 (6 bases). Trimming removed 2 bases from V and 3 bases from J, with 16 bases in between. CDR3 size: 16 residues. In germline, CDR1 is MNHEY, CDR2 SVGAGI. CDR3 amino acids: CASSYGWGVAKETQYF. The CDR3 nucleotides read TGTGCCAGCAGTTACGGGTGGGGGGTAGCAAAAGAGACCCAGTACTTC.

The V gene is TRBV27, the J gene TRBJ2-1; a possible D gene is TRBD1 (9 bases). The germline V and J ends were trimmed by 6 bases and 4 bases, with 16 bases remaining between them. CDR1 is MNHEY, CDR2 SMNVEV, per germline (reference sequence). The CDR3 sequence is 15 residues long. CDR3 nucleotide sequence: TGTGCCAGCAGCTCGGGGGGGACAGGGTACAATGAGCAGTTCTTC. This translates into CASSSGGTGYNEQFF.

The V call is TRBV18, the J call TRBJ2-6, with 9 positions matching TRBD1. The J segment lost 0 bases and the V segment lost 3 bases, leaving 3 bases of the junction unmatched. This CDR3 has 17 residues. Germline CDR1 is KGHSH and CDR2 is LQKENI. The CDR3 spells CASSPGTGNSGANVLTF. The CDR3 bases are TGTGCCAGCTCACCGGGGACAGGGAACTCTGGGGCCAACGTCCTGACTTTC.

The chain recombines TRBV5-6 with TRBJ1-1; a possible D gene is TRBD1 (5 bases). Per the germline V gene, CDR1 is SGHDT and CDR2 is YYEEEE. Trimming cost V 2 bases and J 1 base, with 9 bases left between them. CDR3 length: 14 amino acids. The CDR3: CASSFLDRNTEAFF. CDR3 DNA: TGTGCCAGCAGCTTCCTTGACAGGAACACTGAAGCTTTCTTT. Full variable domain (missing parts from reference TRBV5-6 and TRBJ1-1): DAGVTQSPTHLIKTRGQQVTLRCSPKSGHDTVSWYQQALGQGPQFIFQYYEEEERQRGNFPDRFSGHQFPNYSSELNVNALLLGDSALYLCASSFLDRNTEAFFGQGTRLTVV.

V usage is TRBV11-3 and J usage is TRBJ2-2; 10 bases map to TRBD2. V lost 1 base and J lost 6; bases outside the gene matches: 5. Germline V CDR1 and CDR2: SGHNT, YENEEA. The CDR3 has 16 amino acids. The CDR3 loop reads CASSLGASGSSGELFF. In nucleotides, the CDR3 is TGTGCCAGCAGCTTAGGGGCTAGCGGGAGTTCCGGGGAGCTGTTTTTT.

The chain links TRBV5-1 to TRBJ2-7, with TRBD1 identical over 8 bases. The germline gives CDR1 SGHRS, CDR2 YFSETQ. V was pared by 1 base and J by 2 bases, with 5 bases of the junction left unmatched. The CDR3 totals 15 residues. The CDR3 loop reads CASSLTGGPPYEQYV. The CDR3 coding sequence is TGCGCCAGCAGCTTGACAGGGGGTCCCCCCTACGAGCAGTACGTC.

The chain is built from TRBV5-6 and TRBJ1-2; 8 nucleotides agree with TRBD1. The V and J ends lost 3 bases and 8 bases, in that order; junction bases with no gene match: 6. The CDR3 consists of 13 residues. Germline-derived CDR1 and CDR2 are SGHDT and YYEEEE. CDR3 sequence (DNA): TGTGCCAGCAGCTCCCAGGGGGCGGTAGGCTACACCTTC. This translates into CASSSQGAVGYTF.

This clone was seen just once. The J gene is TRBJ1-1, the V gene TRBV5-4, with D perhaps matching TRBD1 (6 bases). The CDR3 extends over 14 amino acids. Germline values: CDR1 SGHNT, CDR2 YYREEE (reference sequence). The germline V and J ends were trimmed by 5 bases and 0 bases, with 11 bases remaining between them. This chain's CDR3 is CASRDTGLNTEAFF. The CDR3 DNA follows: TGTGCCAGCAGGGACACAGGGTTGAACACTGAAGCTTTCTTT.

The chain has TRBV9 and TRBJ2-1; D remains ambiguous. This CDR3 has 14 amino acids. Germline V gene sequence: CDR1 SGDLS, CDR2 YYNGEE. The germline V and J ends were trimmed by 0 bases and 4 bases, with 8 bases remaining between them. The CDR3: CASSVVAAYNEQFF. The CDR3 nucleotides read TGTGCCAGCAGCGTAGTGGCAGCGTACAATGAGCAGTTCTTC.

Points on this clone: The identical CDR3 is also encoded by other nucleotide sequences in the sample. The gene calls are TRBV29-1 and TRBJ1-1, with D maybe TRBD1 (6 bases). Germline V lookup: CDR1 SQVTM, CDR2 ANQGSEA. This CDR3 contains 14 residues. V lost 3 bases, J lost 0 bases, and 11 bases lay in between. CDR3 nucleotide sequence: TGCAGCGTTGACGAGGGGGTCATGAACACTGAAGCTTTCTTT. Translating it yields CSVDEGVMNTEAFF. Based on the CDR3 plus reference TRBV29-1 and TRBJ1-1, the full variable domain is SAVISQKPSRDICQRGTSLTIQCQVDSQVTMMFWYRQQPGQSLTLIATANQGSEATYESGFVIDKFPISRPNLTFSTLTVSNMSPEDSSIYLCSVDEGVMNTEAFFGQGTRLTVV.

Only a few counts were recorded for this clone. V and J are TRBV5-1 and TRBJ1-1, with 7 bases matching TRBD1. CDR3 length: 15 residues. The V gene's germline CDR1 is SGHRS and CDR2 YFSETQ. The ends lost 0 bases at V and 1 base at J; junction bases unmatched: 3. This CDR3 reads CASSLGQGRNTEAFF. CDR3 DNA sequence: TGCGCCAGCAGCTTGGGACAGGGACGGAACACTGAAGCTTTCTTT. Supplemented by reference TRBV5-1 and TRBJ1-1, the full variable domain reads KAGVTQTPRYLIKTRGQQVTLSCSPISGHRSVSWYQQTPGQGLQFLFEYFSETQRNKGNFPGRFSGRQFSNSRSEMNVSTLELGDSALYLCASSLGQGRNTEAFFGQGTRLTVV.